The 32 T cell receptor beta chains listed next were all sequenced from one sample in a study of CD8+CD57+ T cells in acquired aplastic anemia (dated by TCRdb to 2016 to 2019). The sequencing machine was an Illumina HiSeq 2000. Profiling of TCR beta VDJ combinations and CDR3 sequences used genomic DNA as the template. The public reads were reprocessed in TCRdb via fastp at Q25 and MiXCR, keeping in-frame beta chains. Here each entry gathers all rows of one CDR3 protein and keeps the most common genes and DNA. Within this sample are fewer than 200,000 distinct CDR3 sequences, with 50% to 75% of them counted one time only. The ten largest account for roughly 44% of the sample. The source material was sorted CD4+, CD8+, or CD8+CD57+ T cells (not recorded which) from PBMCs. Receptors were obtained from a human donor in good health.

The chain links TRBV5-4 to TRBJ2-7; TRBD2 matches at 7 bases. CDR1 and CDR2 (germline): SGHNT, YYREEE (reference sequence). CDR3 size: 15 residues. V was clipped by 2 bases and J by 2 bases; unmatched bases: 7. CDR3 protein: CASSFWAGDPYEQYF. The CDR3 DNA sequence: TGTGCCAGCAGCTTCTGGGCGGGAGACCCCTACGAGCAGTACTTC.

This clonotype has at least ten counts. This chain joins TRBV9 and TRBJ1-5; D gene unclear. Germline V lookup: CDR1 SGDLS, CDR2 YYNGEE. This CDR3 comprises 14 residues. V lost 0 bases and J lost 5, with 9 bases in between. As DNA, the CDR3 is TGTGCCAGCAGCGTAGGAGTGGCGGATCAGCCCCAGCATTTT. Translated, it gives CASSVGVADQPQHF.

This clonotype was counted a few times. The CDR3 protein is CASSLVGQAEDTQYF. The CDR3 DNA is TGCGCCAGCAGCTTGGTAGGGCAGGCCGAAGATACGCAGTATTTT. The chain couples TRBV5-1 to TRBJ2-3; D is ambiguous. Trimming took off 0 bases at V and 5 bases at J, with 13 bases between the two ends. Germline assignment: CDR1 SGHRS and CDR2 YFSETQ. This CDR3 has 15 residues.

Comment on this clonotype: Relative to the germline gene, one junction end is altered; a read error may explain this. The chain combines TRBV29-1 with TRBJ2-2, with a tentative D call TRBD2 (8 bases). Germline lookup yields CDR1 SQVTM and CDR2 ANQGSEA. This CDR3 region has 14 residues. DNA of the CDR3: TGCAGCGTTGTGGGACTAGGGGGCACCGGAGAGCTGTTTTTT. This codes for CSVVGLGGTGELFF.

This clonotype was detected many times. The genes are TRBV20-1 and TRBJ2-7; possibly TRBD2 for D (6 bases). The CDR3 contains 15 residues. V was shortened by 2 bases and J by 0 bases, with 14 bases between the two germline ends. The germline V gene encodes CDR1 DFQATT and CDR2 SNEGSKA (reference sequence). In nucleotides, the CDR3 is TGCAGTGCTAGACTAGCGTATCTCGGCTCCTACGAGCAGTACTTC. Translation: CSARLAYLGSYEQYF.

The genes are TRBV24-1 and TRBJ2-2; a weak D match, TRBD2 (6 bases). With 7 bases removed from V and 3 bases from J, the gap between germline ends came to 11 bases. Germline CDR1 and CDR2: KGHDR and SFDVKD. This CDR3 has 14 residues. Here the CDR3 reads CATRAGEDTGELFF. The DNA for the CDR3 is TGTGCCACCAGGGCCGGGGAGGACACCGGGGAGCTGTTTTTT.

The chain is built from TRBV9 and TRBJ2-1; D possibly uses TRBD1 or TRBD2 (7 bases each). The CDR3 runs to 17 residues. The germline V gene encodes CDR1 SGDLS and CDR2 YYNGEE. Trimming took off 4 bases at V and 5 bases at J, with 22 bases between the two ends. The CDR3 here is CASSLAAGDSINNEQFF. The CDR3 region has the DNA TGTGCCAGCAGCTTGGCCGCGGGGGACAGTATCAACAATGAGCAGTTCTTC.

V gene TRBV7-3 combines with J gene TRBJ2-1; possible D gene TRBD2, 6 bases. The CDR3 has 15 amino acids. The V and J ends lost 4 bases and 6 bases respectively, with 16 bases between them. Germline CDR1 is SGHTA and CDR2 is FQGTGA. The CDR3 sequence is CASSSPDYPGNEQFF. The CDR3 DNA sequence: TGTGCCAGCAGCTCACCGGACTACCCGGGCAATGAGCAGTTCTTC. Based on the CDR3 plus reference TRBV7-3 and TRBJ2-1, the full variable domain is GAGVSQTPSNKVTEKGKYVELRCDPISGHTALYWYRQSLGQGPEFLIYFQGTGAADDSGLPNDRFFAVRPEGSVSTLKIQRTERGDSAVYLCASSSPDYPGNEQFFGPGTRLTVL.

J is TRBJ1-1 and V is TRBV27; 8 nucleotides agree with TRBD1. Germline V gene lookup returns CDR1 MNHEY and CDR2 SMNVEV (reference sequence). After removal of 6 bases from V and 4 bases from J, the junction contained 4 bases not matched to a gene. This CDR3 is built from 13 residues. The CDR3 DNA follows: TGTGCCAGCAGACAGGGGGAAAGCACTGAAGCTTTCTTT. Translating it yields CASRQGESTEAFF.

This chain links TRBV25-1 with TRBJ2-7; 8 bases are a match to TRBD1. The V segment lost 3 bases and the J segment 3 bases; nucleotides outside the gene matches: 10. Per the germline V gene, CDR1 is MGHDK and CDR2 is SYGVNS. CDR3 length: 16 residues. CDR3 protein: CASSDLTGTGYYEQYF. Here the CDR3 DNA reads TGTGCCAGCAGTGATCTTACCGGGACAGGATACTACGAGCAGTACTTC.

This clonotype was recorded at least ten times. The rearrangement uses TRBV20-1 and TRBJ1-5; D remains ambiguous. The CDR3 is made up of 15 amino acids. Germline V lookup: CDR1 DFQATT, CDR2 SNEGSKA (reference sequence). V was trimmed by 0 bases and J by 2 bases, leaving 11 bases between them. The CDR3 spells CSARDPREGNQPQHF. CDR3 in DNA: TGCAGTGCTAGAGATCCGAGGGAAGGCAATCAGCCCCAGCATTTT.

The chain links TRBV24-1 to TRBJ1-5; the D gene is possibly TRBD1 (6 bases). The V gene lost 0 bases and the J gene lost 11 bases, with 13 bases spanning the gap. This CDR3 is 14 amino acids long. Germline assignment: CDR1 KGHDR and CDR2 SFDVKD. CDR3 nucleotide sequence: TGTGCCACCAGTGATTTGGGACAGCAAGAGACCCAGCATTTT. Protein product: CATSDLGQQETQHF.

A single count supports this clonotype. The chain joins TRBV7-9 to TRBJ1-3; TRBD1 might be the D (6 bases). The CDR3 consists of 14 residues. Trimming removed 3 bases at V and 3 bases at J, with 9 bases between. CDR1 and CDR2 from the germline V gene are SEHNR and FQNEAQ (reference sequence). The CDR3 sequence is CASSFTGLGNTIYF. As DNA, the CDR3 is TGTGCCAGCAGCTTTACAGGGCTTGGAAACACCATATATTTT.

This clonotype was detected only once. This rearrangement joins TRBV30 to TRBJ1-2; possibly TRBD1 for D (5 bases). Deletions cut 2 bases from V and 7 bases from J, with 11 bases between. Per germline, CDR1 GTSNPN and CDR2 SVGIG (reference sequence). This CDR3 comprises 12 residues. The DNA for the CDR3 is TGTGCCTGGAGTAGTTGGAGGGGTGGCTACACCTTC. Protein product: CAWSSWRGGYTF.

This clonotype turned up a few times. V is TRBV12-3 or TRBV12-4 and J is TRBJ2-7, with 10 bases lining up with TRBD2. The CDR3 has 14 residues. V gave up 5 bases and J gave up 6 bases; unmatched junction bases: 7. Here the CDR3 reads CASSSGGVTGEQYF. The CDR3 DNA sequence: TGTGCCAGCAGTAGCGGGGGGGTAACAGGCGAGCAGTACTTC.

This clonotype was observed at least ten times. The chain has TRBV19 and TRBJ2-1; 8 positions match TRBD2. Germline-derived CDR1 and CDR2 are LNHDA and SQIVND (reference sequence). The CDR3 loop spans 17 amino acids. J lost 2 bases, V lost 0 bases, and 6 bases had no gene match. For the CDR3, the DNA is TGTGCCAGTAGTATAGAGGTGGGCGGGGGGCCCTACAATGAGCAGTTCTTC. Translating gives CASSIEVGGGPYNEQFF.

This clonotype was seen at least ten times. The V gene is TRBV7-9, the J gene TRBJ2-2; D uncertain. The CDR3 sequence is 11 residues long. The ends were cut back, 7 bases at V and 8 bases at J, with 8 bases in the middle. Per the germline V gene, CDR1 is SEHNR and CDR2 is FQNEAQ (reference sequence). The CDR3 sequence is CASMGGGELFF. The CDR3 coding sequence is TGTGCCAGCATGGGTGGAGGGGAGCTGTTTTTT.

This clonotype was found many times. The chain uses TRBV6-5 and TRBJ1-5, with no clear D. The CDR3 contains 13 residues. V was shortened by 6 bases and J by 7 bases, with 13 bases between the two germline ends. The germline V gene encodes CDR1 MNHEY and CDR2 SVGAGI. The CDR3 nucleotides read TGTGCCAGCAGCAGATCAAGAGAACAGCCCCAGCATTTT. This gives the protein CASSRSREQPQHF.

The J gene is TRBJ2-1, the V gene TRBV19; TRBD1 matches 8 bases. The CDR3 is 15 residues long. Germline values: CDR1 LNHDA, CDR2 SQIVND (reference sequence). With 9 bases clipped from V and 6 bases from J, the junction kept 13 bases outside the gene matches. CDR3 sequence: CASSIRDRSANEQFF. DNA of the CDR3: TGTGCCAGCAGCATTAGGGACAGGTCAGCCAATGAGCAGTTCTTC.

The chain employs TRBV20-1 and TRBJ2-7; 10 nucleotides line up with TRBD2. The trim removed 1 base at V and 6 bases at J, leaving 9 bases unmatched. Germline CDR1 and CDR2: DFQATT and SNEGSKA (reference sequence). CDR3 size: 15 residues. The CDR3 nucleotides are TGCAGTGCTAGAGGACAACTAGCGGGGTTGGCCGAGCAGTACTTC. It is translated as CSARGQLAGLAEQYF.

The chain combines TRBV7-3 with TRBJ2-5; D is uncertain. The CDR3 sequence is 13 residues long. CDR1 and CDR2 from the germline V gene are SGHTA and FQGTGA. Trimming cost V 2 bases and J 5 bases, with 9 bases left between them. The CDR3 loop reads CASSLAPRETQYF. Here the CDR3 DNA reads TGTGCCAGCAGCTTAGCGCCTAGGGAGACCCAGTACTTC.

This clonotype was counted many times. This chain connects TRBV9 to TRBJ2-5; D gene unclear. Trimming pared 3 bases from V and 2 bases from J, leaving 8 bases between. The CDR3 length is 13 residues. Germline CDR1 SGDLS, CDR2 YYNGEE. The CDR3 region is CASSGGDQETQYF. CDR3 bases: TGTGCCAGCAGCGGGGGTGATCAAGAGACCCAGTACTTC.

This clonotype was counted only a few times. The gene calls are TRBV9 and TRBJ1-1; the D is unclear. This CDR3 comprises 12 residues. Germline CDR1 is SGDLS and CDR2 is YYNGEE. V lost 3 bases and J 5 bases, leaving 8 bases between the germline ends. DNA for the CDR3: TGTGCCAGCAGCGCCGACGGGACTGAAGCTTTCTTT. Encoded protein: CASSADGTEAFF.

Many counts were recorded for this clonotype. This chain joins TRBV27 and TRBJ2-7; D not certain. This CDR3 spans 13 amino acids. The V end lost 2 bases, the J end lost 1 base, and 6 bases lay between the germline ends. Per germline, CDR1 MNHEY and CDR2 SMNVEV (reference sequence). In nucleotides, the CDR3 is TGTGCCAGCAGTTTAGGGATGTCCTACGAGCAGTACTTC. Protein sequence: CASSLGMSYEQYF.

The chain uses TRBV15 and TRBJ2-7; D remains unclear. The germline V and J ends were trimmed by 1 base and 3 bases, with 7 bases remaining between them. The CDR3 loop spans 13 amino acids. The germline gives CDR1 LNHNV, CDR2 YYDKDF (reference sequence). CDR3: CATSRGTDYEQYF. CDR3 in DNA: TGTGCCACCAGCAGAGGAACAGACTACGAGCAGTACTTC.

The rearrangement joins TRBV10-3 to TRBJ1-6; possibly TRBD1 for D (5 bases). From germline, CDR1 is ENHRY and CDR2 SYGVKD. The CDR3 is made up of 13 amino acids. V was trimmed by 11 bases and J by 0 bases, leaving 8 bases between them. DNA for the CDR3: TGTGCCGGGGGGAGCTCCTATAATTCACCCCTCCACTTT. Translated, it gives CAGGSSYNSPLHF.

The chain has TRBV7-9 and TRBJ2-7; a weak D match, TRBD1 (6 bases). V lost 5 bases and J 2 bases, leaving 16 bases between the germline ends. CDR3 length: 15 amino acids. From germline, CDR1 is SEHNR and CDR2 FQNEAQ (reference sequence). The CDR3 nucleotides are TGTGCCAGCAGCCTAGTTTCATCAGGGGCCTACGAGCAGTACTTC. Translating it yields CASSLVSSGAYEQYF.

The CDR3 reads CASSPQGGAGGSTYNEQFF. The CDR3 nucleotides read TGTGCCAGCAGCCCTCAGGGAGGAGCGGGGGGATCTACCTACAATGAGCAGTTCTTC. The chain employs TRBV9 and TRBJ2-1; 9 bases align to TRBD2. The length of the CDR3 is 19 residues. V shed 4 bases and J 2 bases; nucleotides not matched to a gene: 16. CDR1 and CDR2 from the germline V gene are SGDLS and YYNGEE.

The CDR3 loop is CSVSVGEVDSPLHF. The CDR3 region has the DNA TGCAGCGTTTCAGTGGGGGAGGTCGATTCACCCCTCCACTTT. The rearrangement joins TRBV29-1 to TRBJ1-6, with D perhaps matching TRBD1 (5 bases). V was cut by 5 bases and J by 8 bases, with 16 bases left in between. CDR1 and CDR2 from the germline V gene are SQVTM and ANQGSEA. The CDR3 has 14 amino acids.

This chain connects TRBV20-1 to TRBJ2-1, with a possible D match to TRBD1 (5 bases). The CDR3 loop spans 15 amino acids. V was cut by 6 bases and J by 2 bases, with 17 bases left in between. The V gene's germline CDR1 is DFQATT and CDR2 SNEGSKA (reference sequence). This CDR3 is CSAPGRPDTYNEQFF. Written as DNA, the CDR3 is TGCAGTGCCCCAGGGCGGCCCGACACCTACAATGAGCAGTTCTTC.

Comments on this clonotype: An end of the junction does not agree with germline; a read error may underlie this. The genes are TRBV6-2 or TRBV6-3 and TRBJ2-1; 8 bases align to TRBD2. The CDR3 contains 17 residues. Germline CDR1 and CDR2: MNHEY and SVGEGT. The CDR3 loop is CASSHSFSGGRYNEQFF. The DNA of the CDR3 is TGTGCCAGCAGTCACTCGTTCTCGGGAGGGAGATACAATGAGCAGTTCTTC.

The gene calls are TRBV19 and TRBJ1-2; D might be TRBD1 (5 bases). V gave up 7 bases and J gave up 11 bases, with 23 bases separating them. Germline-derived CDR1 and CDR2 are LNHDA and SQIVND (reference sequence). The CDR3 is 14 amino acids. The CDR3 reads CASTHDPQEGRYTF. The CDR3 region has the DNA TGTGCCAGTACTCATGACCCACAGGAGGGGAGATACACCTTC.